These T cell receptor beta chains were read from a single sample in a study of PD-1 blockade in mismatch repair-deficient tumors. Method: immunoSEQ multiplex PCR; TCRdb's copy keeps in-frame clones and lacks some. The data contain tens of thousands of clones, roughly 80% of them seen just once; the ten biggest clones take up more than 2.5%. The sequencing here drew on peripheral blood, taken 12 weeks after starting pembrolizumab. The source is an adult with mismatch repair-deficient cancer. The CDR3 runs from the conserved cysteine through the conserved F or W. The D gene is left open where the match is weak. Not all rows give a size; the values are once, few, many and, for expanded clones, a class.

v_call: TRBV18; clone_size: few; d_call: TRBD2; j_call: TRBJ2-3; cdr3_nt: TGTGCCAGCTCAAACCCGGGACTAGCGGGAGGGCCGGTTGCAGATACGCAGTATTTT; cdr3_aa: CASSNPGLAGGPVADTQYF
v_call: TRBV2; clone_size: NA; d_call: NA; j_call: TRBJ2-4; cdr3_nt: TGTGCCAGCAGTGACGAAGACCCACGGAGACCAAAAAACATTCAGTACTTC; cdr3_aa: CASSDEDPRRPKNIQYF
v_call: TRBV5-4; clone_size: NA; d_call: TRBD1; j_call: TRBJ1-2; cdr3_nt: TGTGCCAGCAGCTTGGGATCCGGACAGGGCAACTATGGCTACACCTTC; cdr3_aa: CASSLGSGQGNYGYTF
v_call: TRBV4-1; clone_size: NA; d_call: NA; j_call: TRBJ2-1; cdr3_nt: TGCGCCAGCAGCCACGACGATGGGAATGAGCAGTTCTTC; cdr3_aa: CASSHDDGNEQFF
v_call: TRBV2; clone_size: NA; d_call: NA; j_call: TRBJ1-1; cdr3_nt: TGTGCCAGCACCGAATCGGTTAGGGGCACTGAAGCTTTCTTT; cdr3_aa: CASTESVRGTEAFF
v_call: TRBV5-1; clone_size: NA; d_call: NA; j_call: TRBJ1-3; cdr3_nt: TGCGCCAGCAGCATGTGGACCGACGCCACCATATATTTT; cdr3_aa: CASSMWTDATIYF
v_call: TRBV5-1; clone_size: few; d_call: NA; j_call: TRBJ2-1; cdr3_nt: TGCGCCAGCAGCTTGGGTACTAGCCCCAATGAGCAGTTCTTC; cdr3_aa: CASSLGTSPNEQFF
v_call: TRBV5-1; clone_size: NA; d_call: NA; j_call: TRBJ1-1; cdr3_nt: TGCGCCAGCAGCTTTGATCTTAACGGGGGCCCGGCTTTCTTT; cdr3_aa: CASSFDLNGGPAFF
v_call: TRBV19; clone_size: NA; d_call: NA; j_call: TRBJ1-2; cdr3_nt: TGTGCCAGTAGTATCGGGGCAGAGATTAACTATGGCTACACCTTC; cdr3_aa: CASSIGAEINYGYTF
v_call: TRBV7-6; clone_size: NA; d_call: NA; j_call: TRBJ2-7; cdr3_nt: TGTGCCAGCAGCTTGGCGGGGTACAGCTCCTACGAGCAGTACTTC; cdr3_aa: CASSLAGYSSYEQYF
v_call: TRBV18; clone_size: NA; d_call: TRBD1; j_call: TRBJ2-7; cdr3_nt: TGTGCCAGCTCACGGGCAGGGGGCGACTACGAGCAGTACTTC; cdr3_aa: CASSRAGGDYEQYF
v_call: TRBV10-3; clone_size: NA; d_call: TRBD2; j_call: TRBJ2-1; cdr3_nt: TGTGCCATGAGAGGGGGACTAGCGGGGGTCAATGAGCAGTTCTTC; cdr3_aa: CAMRGGLAGVNEQFF
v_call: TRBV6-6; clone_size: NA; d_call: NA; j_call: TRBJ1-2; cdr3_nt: TGTGCCAGCAGGCCCACAGGCTCCCATAACTATGGCTACACCTTC; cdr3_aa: CASRPTGSHNYGYTF
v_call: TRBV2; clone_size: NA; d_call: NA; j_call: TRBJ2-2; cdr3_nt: TGTGCCAGCAGCCGGGTGCCCGGGGAGCTGTTTTTT; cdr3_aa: CASSRVPGELFF
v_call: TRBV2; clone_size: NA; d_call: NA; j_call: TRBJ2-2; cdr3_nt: TGTGCCAGCGGCGGGGACTTAGGGGGTTCCGGGGAGCTGTTTTTT; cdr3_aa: CASGGDLGGSGELFF
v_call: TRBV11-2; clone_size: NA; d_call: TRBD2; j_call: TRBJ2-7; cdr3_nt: TGTGCCAGCAGCTCCGGCCGGACTAGCGGGGGCGAGCAGTACTTC; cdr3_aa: CASSSGRTSGGEQYF
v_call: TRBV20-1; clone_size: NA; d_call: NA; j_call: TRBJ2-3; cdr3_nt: TGCAGTGCTAGGGTGGCTCACGTGCAGTATTTT; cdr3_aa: CSARVAHVQYF
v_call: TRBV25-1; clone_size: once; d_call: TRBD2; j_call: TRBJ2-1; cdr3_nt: TGTGCCAGCAGTGATCTCGCGGGAGCGTACAATGAGCAGTTCTTC; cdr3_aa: CASSDLAGAYNEQFF
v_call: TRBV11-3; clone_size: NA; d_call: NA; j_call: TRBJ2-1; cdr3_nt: TGTGCCAGCAGCTTAGAGCTAATGCAGTTCTTC; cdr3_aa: CASSLELMQFF
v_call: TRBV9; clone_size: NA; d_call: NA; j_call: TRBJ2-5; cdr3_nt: TGTGCCAGCAGCGTAAACGGGGCAGAGGGAGAGACCCAGTACTTC; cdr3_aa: CASSVNGAEGETQYF
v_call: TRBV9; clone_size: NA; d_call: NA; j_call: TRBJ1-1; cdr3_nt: TGTGCCAGCAAGCCGGGGGAAGCTTTCTTT; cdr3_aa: CASKPGEAFF